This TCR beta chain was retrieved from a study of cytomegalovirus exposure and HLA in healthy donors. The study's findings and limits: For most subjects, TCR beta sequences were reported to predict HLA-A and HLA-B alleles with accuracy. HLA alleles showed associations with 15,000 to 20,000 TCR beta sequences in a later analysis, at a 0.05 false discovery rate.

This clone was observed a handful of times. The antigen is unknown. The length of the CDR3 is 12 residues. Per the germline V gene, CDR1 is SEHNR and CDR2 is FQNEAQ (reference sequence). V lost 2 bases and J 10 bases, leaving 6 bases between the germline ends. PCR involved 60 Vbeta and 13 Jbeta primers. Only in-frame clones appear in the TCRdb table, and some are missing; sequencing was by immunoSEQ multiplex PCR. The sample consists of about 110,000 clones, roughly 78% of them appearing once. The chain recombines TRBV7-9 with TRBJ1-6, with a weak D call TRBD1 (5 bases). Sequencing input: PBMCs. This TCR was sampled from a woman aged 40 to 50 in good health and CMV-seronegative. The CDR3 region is CASSLRGSPLHF. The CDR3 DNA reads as TGTGCCAGCAGCTTACGGGGGTCACCCCTCCACTTT.